This TCR beta chain was captured by sequencing in a study of T-cell reconstitution after alpha-beta-depleted transplantation in children. This clonotype was observed at least ten times. A TCRbeta library incorporating unique molecular identifiers was prepared. TCRdb re-called the PCR reads with MiXCR, one entry per CDR3 protein. This sample has 600,000 to 700,000 distinct CDR3 sequences, with around 17% found just once. Source: PBMCs from the stem cell graft donor, taken from the stem cell graft. The TCR was taken from a human donor who donated a stem cell graft to a child with acute myeloid leukemia.

Written as DNA, the CDR3 is TGTGCCAGCAGGGTCGGGGGGACTGAAGCTTTCTTT. Translation: CASRVGGTEAFF. The rearrangement links TRBV7-2 to TRBJ1-1; weak D call: TRBD1 (5 bases). CDR1 SGHTA and CDR2 FQGNSA come from the germline V gene. Trimming shortened V by 6 bases and J by 5 bases, and 10 bases separated the two germline ends. The CDR3 runs 12 residues.